This T cell receptor beta chain was captured by sequencing in a study of T cells in Graves' hyperthyroidism and ophthalmopathy. The V gene's germline CDR1 is MDHEN and CDR2 SYDVKM. V lost 3 bases and J 6 bases, leaving 9 bases between the germline ends. The CDR3 is 12 amino acids. This clonotype appeared many times. TCR beta CDR3 region amplification was performed from RNA transcripts. The HTBI primer set drove a first-round RT-PCR of the TCR CDR3. TCRdb re-called the multiplex PCR reads through MiXCR, storing one row per CDR3 protein. The sample contains about 350,000 distinct CDR3 sequences, around 15% of which appear only once.

This sequence originates from an older woman with Graves' ophthalmopathy. This chain uses TRBV28 with TRBJ2-7; D call uncertain. Sequencing was carried out using blood. In DNA, the CDR3 is TGTGCCAGCAGTTTGGCCCCCACCGAGCAGTACTTC. Translated: CASSLAPTEQYF.